This T cell receptor (beta chain) was obtained from a study of human T cells and chemical hapten exposure. TCRdb reanalysed the RACE reads using MiXCR and keeps one entry per CDR3 protein. The table lists approximately 400,000 distinct CDR3 sequences, 4.8% of them singletons. CDR1 is SGHTA and CDR2 is FQGNSA in the germline V gene. This CDR3 region has 14 residues. V shed 6 bases and J shed 6 bases, with 14 bases lying between them. Regarding time point: patch test 1, 2 weeks after DPC sensitization. Treatment noted: therapeutic diphenylcyclopropenone sensitization with weekly scalp DPC. The starting material was whole blood, obtained in connection with sensitization to the hapten diphenylcyclopropenone (DPC). This sequence was found in a woman aged 45-59 years with alopecia areata. Some clones in this sample may be carry-over from other donors' samples. The genes are TRBV7-2 and TRBJ2-2; D gene ambiguous. The chain's CDR3 is CASSSLTWAGELFF. The CDR3 DNA reads TGTGCCAGCAGTAGCCTTACTTGGGCCGGGGAGCTGTTTTTT.